This TCR beta chain originates from a study of T cell responses to AZD1222 COVID-19 vaccine (dated by TCRdb to the early 2020s). Describing the broader study: AZD1222 recipients whose second dose came at about 4 weeks and those whose second dose came at about 12 weeks were combined into one group, since spike-specific TCR depth and breadth did not differ between the two schedules. TCR sequencing was performed for fewer than 250 trial participants, of whom 200 to 210 were given two doses of AZD1222 and around 25 were given two doses of MenACWY control vaccine. Enrollment into the trials was organized by age into subgroups of 18-55, 56-69 and 70-plus years, and those subgroups contained 148, 28 and 57 TCR-sequenced participants, respectively. Study-level results and caveats: Spike-specific TCR breadth and depth rose significantly after two AZD1222 doses compared with day 0 and with MenACWY recipients. Conclusions about previously exposed vaccinees were limited because only six AZD1222 recipients were SARS-CoV-2 seropositive at baseline. Participants were mostly white British, with more females than males. The authors suggested clonal diversity may have been underestimated. In the small 56-69-year group, the increase in depth fell short of significance, most likely because of low power. Epitopes outside the regions mutated in the B.1.351 and B.1.1.7 variants were reportedly recognized by nearly half of the unique spike-specific TCRs. Because no day 14 peak-response samples were available, the repertoires could be characterized only after the peak T cell response. Vaccine-associated CD4 TCRs spanned the whole spike protein, with dominant responses in regions 160-218 and 743-854.

About this clone: Which antigen it targets is not known. It has no much larger one-base neighbor in the sample; base qualities were not kept.

Relative to germline, V is 2 bases shorter and J is 0 bases shorter, with 11 bases between their ends. Reading the germline V gene gives CDR1 SNHLY and CDR2 FYNNEI. From cysteine to phenylalanine, the CDR3 is 16 amino acids long. The entry retains the CDR3 DNA only, 48 bases that are in frame from base 1. The CDR3 regions of human TCRbeta chains were analyzed by immunosequencing. The paper's data handling went like this. Repertoire TCRs were checked for matches against a reference library of SARS-CoV-2-specific TCRs that had been generated using the MIRA antigen-specificity platform. Breadth was defined as the fraction of unique TCRs that were SARS-CoV-2-associated. Depth was defined as the fraction of total T cells that were SARS-CoV-2-associated. Using the MIRA data, every spike-specific TCR was mapped to the spike region that the TCR reacted to and assigned to either a CD4 or a CD8 class. Log10-transformed breadth and depth values were compared by one-way ANOVA with Sidak's multiple comparisons tests. TCRdb provides this immuneACCESS table in a form limited to in-frame rearrangements. Some clones are lacking; in checked studies, under half of them reflect an unresolved V gene, and why the rest are absent is not known. For V, J and clone size, that table is used; D and trimming come from the DNA. Counted in this sample were roughly 130,000 clones; over 75% of them appeared once. The leading ten clones occupy about 1.6% of the sample.

The meaning of the sample's time point label: baseline before first vaccination. Vaccinee samples were obtained from the UK trials COV001 and COV002, which included a single-blind randomized controlled phase 2/3 trial of AZD1222 (ChAdOx1 nCoV-19) in healthy adults. For TCRbeta chain sequencing, PBMC samples from trial participants were taken at day 0 and at day 28 after the second dose. The specimen comprised peripheral blood, sampled on day 0 of AZD1222 vaccination. The source is an adult in good health. The chain employs TRBV2 and TRBJ1-3; the D gene is unclear. The CDR3 protein: CASSERGTYSGNTIYF. The bases are TGTGCCAGCAGTGAACGCGGCACCTACTCTGGAAACACCATATATTTT. When the CDR3 is completed using the reference TRBV2 and TRBJ1-3 genes on either side, the full variable domain is EPEVTQTPSHQVTQMGQEVILRCVPISNHLYFYWYRQILGQKVEFLVSFYNNEISEKSEIFDDQFSVERPDGSNFTLKIRSTKLEDSAMYFCASSERGTYSGNTIYFGEGSWLTVV.